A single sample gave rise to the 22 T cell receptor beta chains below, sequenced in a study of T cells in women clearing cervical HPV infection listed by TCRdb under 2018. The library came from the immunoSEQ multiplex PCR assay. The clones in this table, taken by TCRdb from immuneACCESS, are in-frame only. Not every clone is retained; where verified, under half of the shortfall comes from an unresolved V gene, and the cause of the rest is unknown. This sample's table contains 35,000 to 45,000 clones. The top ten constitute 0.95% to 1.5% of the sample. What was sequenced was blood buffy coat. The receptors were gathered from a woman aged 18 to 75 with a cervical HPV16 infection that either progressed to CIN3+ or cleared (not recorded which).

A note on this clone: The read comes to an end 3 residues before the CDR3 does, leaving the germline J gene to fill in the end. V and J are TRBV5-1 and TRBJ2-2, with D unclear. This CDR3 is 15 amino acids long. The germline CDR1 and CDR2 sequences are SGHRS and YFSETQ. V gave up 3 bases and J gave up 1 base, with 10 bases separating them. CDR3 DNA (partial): TGCGCCAGCAGCTGGAGCCGGGTGAACACCGGGGAG. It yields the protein CASSWSRVNTGE. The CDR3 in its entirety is CASSWSRVNTGELFF.

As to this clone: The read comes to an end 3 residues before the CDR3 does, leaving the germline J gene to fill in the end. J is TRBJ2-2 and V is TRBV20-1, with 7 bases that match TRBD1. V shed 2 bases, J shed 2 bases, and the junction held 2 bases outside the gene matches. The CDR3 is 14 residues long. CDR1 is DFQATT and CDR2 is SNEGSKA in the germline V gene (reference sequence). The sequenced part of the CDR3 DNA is TGCAGTGCTAGATACAGGGGAAACACCGGGGAG. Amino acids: CSARYRGNTGE. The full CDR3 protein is CSARYRGNTGELFF.

CDR3 region: CASSESFIANEKLFF. Partial CDR3 DNA: TGTGCCAGCAGTGAAAGCTTCATAGCTAATGAAAAA. The chain combines TRBV6-1 with TRBJ1-4; D not resolved. The CDR3 is cut off 3 residues early in the read; its end comes from the germline J gene. Germline V gene sequence: CDR1 MNHNS, CDR2 SASEGT. Trimming took 2 bases from V and 3 from J, leaving 10 bases between them. The CDR3 loop spans 15 amino acids.

The CDR3 sequence is CASRPDSGYTF. The covered CDR3 bases are TGTGCCAGCAGGCCCGACAGTGGC. The chain combines TRBV2 with TRBJ1-2; D perhaps matches TRBD1 (5 bases). The CDR3 end is not reached by the read, which stops 3 residues before it; the germline J gene fills it in. This CDR3 spans 11 amino acids. Between the trimmed V and J ends, which lost 6 bases and 7 bases, there was a span of 9 bases. The germline CDR1 and CDR2 sequences are SNHLY and FYNNEI.

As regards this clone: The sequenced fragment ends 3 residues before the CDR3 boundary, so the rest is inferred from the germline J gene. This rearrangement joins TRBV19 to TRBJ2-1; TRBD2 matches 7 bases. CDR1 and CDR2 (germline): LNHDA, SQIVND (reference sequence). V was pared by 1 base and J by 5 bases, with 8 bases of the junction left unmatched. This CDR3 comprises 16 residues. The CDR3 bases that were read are TGTGCCAGTAGTATAGTAAGCGGGGTAGGCCACAATGAG. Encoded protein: CASSIVSGVGHNE. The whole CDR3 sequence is CASSIVSGVGHNEQFF.

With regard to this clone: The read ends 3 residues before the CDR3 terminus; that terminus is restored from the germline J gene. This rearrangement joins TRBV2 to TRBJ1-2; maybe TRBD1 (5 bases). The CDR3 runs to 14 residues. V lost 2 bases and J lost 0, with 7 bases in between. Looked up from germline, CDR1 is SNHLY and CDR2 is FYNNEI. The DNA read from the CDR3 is TGTGCCAGCAGTGAAAGGGGCGCTAACTATGGC. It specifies CASSERGANYG. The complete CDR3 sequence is CASSERGANYGYTF. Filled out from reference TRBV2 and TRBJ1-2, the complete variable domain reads EPEVTQTPSHQVTQMGQEVILRCVPISNHLYFYWYRQILGQKVEFLVSFYNNEISEKSEIFDDQFSVERPDGSNFTLKIRSTKLEDSAMYFCASSERGANYGYTFGSGTRLTVV.

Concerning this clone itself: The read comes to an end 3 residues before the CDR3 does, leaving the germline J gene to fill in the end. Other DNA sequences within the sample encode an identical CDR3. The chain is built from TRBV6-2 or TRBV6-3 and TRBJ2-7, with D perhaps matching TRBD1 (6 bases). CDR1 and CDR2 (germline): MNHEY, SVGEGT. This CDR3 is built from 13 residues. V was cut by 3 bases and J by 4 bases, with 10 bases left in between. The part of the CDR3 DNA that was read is TGTGCCAGCAGTTATTCAAGGGGGTACGAG. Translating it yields CASSYSRGYE. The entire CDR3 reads CASSYSRGYEQYF.

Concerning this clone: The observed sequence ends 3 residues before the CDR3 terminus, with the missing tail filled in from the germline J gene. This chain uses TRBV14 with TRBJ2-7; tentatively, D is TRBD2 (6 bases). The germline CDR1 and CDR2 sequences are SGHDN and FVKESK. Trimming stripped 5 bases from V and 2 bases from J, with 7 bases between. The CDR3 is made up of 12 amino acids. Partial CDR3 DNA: TGTGCCAGCAGCAGGAGGGCCTACGAG. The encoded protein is CASSRRAYE. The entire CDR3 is CASSRRAYEQYF.

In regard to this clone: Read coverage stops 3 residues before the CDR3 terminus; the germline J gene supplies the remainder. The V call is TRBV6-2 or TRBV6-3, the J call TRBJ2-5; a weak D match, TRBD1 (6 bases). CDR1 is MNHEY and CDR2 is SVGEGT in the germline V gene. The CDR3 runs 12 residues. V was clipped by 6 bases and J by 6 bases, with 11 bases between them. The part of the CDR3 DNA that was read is TGTGCCAGCAGCCGGGACACCAAGACC. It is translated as CASSRDTKT. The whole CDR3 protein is CASSRDTKTQYF.

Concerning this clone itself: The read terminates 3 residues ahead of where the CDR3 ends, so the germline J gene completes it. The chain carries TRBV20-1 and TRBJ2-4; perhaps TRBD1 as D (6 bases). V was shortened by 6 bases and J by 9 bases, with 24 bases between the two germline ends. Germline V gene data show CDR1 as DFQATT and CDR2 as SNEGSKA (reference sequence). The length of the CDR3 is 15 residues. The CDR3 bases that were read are TGCAGTGCGCGTCCCAGGGGTAGTCCCCTGAGCATT. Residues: CSARPRGSPLSI. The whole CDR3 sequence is CSARPRGSPLSIQYF.

CDR3 residues: CSARAGEGQPQHF. CDR3 DNA, as far as it was read: TGCAGTGCTAGGGCCGGGGAGGGTCAGCCC. The V call is TRBV20-1, the J call TRBJ1-5, with D hard to call. The read ends 3 residues early relative to the CDR3; the germline J gene fills the gap. Germline V CDR1 and CDR2: DFQATT, SNEGSKA (reference sequence). The CDR3 has 13 amino acids. The V and J ends lost 3 bases and 6 bases respectively, with 12 bases between them.

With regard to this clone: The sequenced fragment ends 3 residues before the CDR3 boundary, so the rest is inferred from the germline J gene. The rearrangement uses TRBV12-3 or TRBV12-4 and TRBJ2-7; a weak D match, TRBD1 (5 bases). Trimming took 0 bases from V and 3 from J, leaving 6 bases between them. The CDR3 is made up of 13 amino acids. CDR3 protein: CASSLATVYEQYF. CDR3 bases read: TGTGCCAGCAGTTTAGCGACAGTCTACGAG.

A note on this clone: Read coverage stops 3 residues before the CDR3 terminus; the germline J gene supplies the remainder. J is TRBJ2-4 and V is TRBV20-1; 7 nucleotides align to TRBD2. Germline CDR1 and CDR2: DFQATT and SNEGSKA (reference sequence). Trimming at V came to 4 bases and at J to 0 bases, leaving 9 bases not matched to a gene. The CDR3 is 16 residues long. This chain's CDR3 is CSAIGTILLAKNIQYF. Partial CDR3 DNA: TGCAGTGCTATTGGGACTATCCTACTAGCCAAAAACATT.

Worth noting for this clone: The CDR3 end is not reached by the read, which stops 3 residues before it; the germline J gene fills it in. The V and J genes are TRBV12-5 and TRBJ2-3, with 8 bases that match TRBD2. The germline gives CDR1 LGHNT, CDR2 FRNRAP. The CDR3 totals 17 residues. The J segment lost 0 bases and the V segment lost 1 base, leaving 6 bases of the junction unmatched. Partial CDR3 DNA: TGTGCTAGTGGTTTGGAACAACTAGCGGTTAGCACAGATACG. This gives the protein CASGLEQLAVSTDT. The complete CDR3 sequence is CASGLEQLAVSTDTQYF.

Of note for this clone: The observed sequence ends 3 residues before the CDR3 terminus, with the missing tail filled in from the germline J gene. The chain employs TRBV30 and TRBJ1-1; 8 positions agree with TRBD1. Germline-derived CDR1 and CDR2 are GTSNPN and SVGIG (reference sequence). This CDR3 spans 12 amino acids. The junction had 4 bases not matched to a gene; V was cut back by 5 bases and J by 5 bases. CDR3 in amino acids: CAWGQGGTEAFF. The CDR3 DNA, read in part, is TGTGCCTGGGGACAGGGAGGGACTGAA. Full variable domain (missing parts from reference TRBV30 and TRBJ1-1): SQTIHQWPATLVQPVGSPLSLECTVEGTSNPNLYWYRQAAGRGLQLLFYSVGIGQISSEVPQNLSASRPQDRQFILSSKKLLLSDSGFYLCAWGQGGTEAFFGQGTRLTVV.

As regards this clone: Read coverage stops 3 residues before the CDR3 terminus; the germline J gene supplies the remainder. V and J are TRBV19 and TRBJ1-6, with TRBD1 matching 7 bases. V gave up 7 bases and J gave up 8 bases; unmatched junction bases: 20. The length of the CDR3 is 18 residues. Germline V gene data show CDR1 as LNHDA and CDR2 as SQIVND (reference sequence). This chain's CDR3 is CASTPFLTGTSGDSPLHF. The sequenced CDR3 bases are TGTGCCAGTACCCCCTTCTTGACAGGGACTTCGGGGGATTCACCC.

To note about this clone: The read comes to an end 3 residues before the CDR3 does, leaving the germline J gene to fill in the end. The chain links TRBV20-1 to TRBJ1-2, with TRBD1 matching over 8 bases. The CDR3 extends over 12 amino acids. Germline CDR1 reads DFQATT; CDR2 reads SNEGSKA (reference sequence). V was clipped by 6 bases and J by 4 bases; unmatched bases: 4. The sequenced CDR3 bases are TGCAGTGCCCAGGACAGGGCCTATGGC. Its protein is CSAQDRAYG. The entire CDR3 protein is CSAQDRAYGYTF.

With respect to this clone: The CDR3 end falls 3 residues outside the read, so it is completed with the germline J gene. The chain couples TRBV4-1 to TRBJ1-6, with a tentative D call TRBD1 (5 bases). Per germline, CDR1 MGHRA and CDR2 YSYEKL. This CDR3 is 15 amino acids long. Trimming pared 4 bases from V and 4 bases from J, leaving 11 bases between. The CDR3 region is CASSRVTEYNSPLHF. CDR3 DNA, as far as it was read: TGCGCCAGCAGCCGGGTGACAGAGTATAATTCACCC.

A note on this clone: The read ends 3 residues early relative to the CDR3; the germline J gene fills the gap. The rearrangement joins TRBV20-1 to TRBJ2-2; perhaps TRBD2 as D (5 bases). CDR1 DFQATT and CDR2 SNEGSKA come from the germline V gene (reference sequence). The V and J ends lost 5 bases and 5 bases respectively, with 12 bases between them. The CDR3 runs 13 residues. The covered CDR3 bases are TGCAGTGCTGACCTCCGCGGGACCGGGGAG. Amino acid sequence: CSADLRGTGE. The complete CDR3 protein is CSADLRGTGELFF.

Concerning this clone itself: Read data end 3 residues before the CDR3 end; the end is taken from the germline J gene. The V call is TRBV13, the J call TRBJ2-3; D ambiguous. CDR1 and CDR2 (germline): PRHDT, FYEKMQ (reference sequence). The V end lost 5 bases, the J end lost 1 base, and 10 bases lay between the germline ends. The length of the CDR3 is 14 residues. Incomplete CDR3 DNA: TGTGCCAGCAGCCAAGCACCGGGCACAGATACG. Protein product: CASSQAPGTDT. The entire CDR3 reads CASSQAPGTDTQYF. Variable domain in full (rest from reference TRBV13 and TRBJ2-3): AAGVIQSPRHLIKEKRETATLKCYPIPRHDTVYWYQQGPGQDPQFLISFYEKMQSDKGSIPDRFSAQQFSDYHSELNMSSLELGDSALYFCASSQAPGTDTQYFGPGTRLTVL.

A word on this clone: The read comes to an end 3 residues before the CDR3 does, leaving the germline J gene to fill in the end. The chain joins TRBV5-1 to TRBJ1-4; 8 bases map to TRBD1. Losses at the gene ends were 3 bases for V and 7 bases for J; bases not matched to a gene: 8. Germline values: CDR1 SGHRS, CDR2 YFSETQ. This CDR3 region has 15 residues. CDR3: CASSSGRGQGEKLFF. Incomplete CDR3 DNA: TGCGCCAGCAGCTCCGGCAGGGGGCAGGGTGAAAAA.

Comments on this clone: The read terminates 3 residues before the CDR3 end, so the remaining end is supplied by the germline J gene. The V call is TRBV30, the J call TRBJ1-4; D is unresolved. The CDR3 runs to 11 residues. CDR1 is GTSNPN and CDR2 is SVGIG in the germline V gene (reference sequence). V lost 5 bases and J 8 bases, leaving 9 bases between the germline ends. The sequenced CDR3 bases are TGTGCCTGGGAAACGGGGGAAAAA. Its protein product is CAWETGEK. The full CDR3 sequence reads CAWETGEKLFF.